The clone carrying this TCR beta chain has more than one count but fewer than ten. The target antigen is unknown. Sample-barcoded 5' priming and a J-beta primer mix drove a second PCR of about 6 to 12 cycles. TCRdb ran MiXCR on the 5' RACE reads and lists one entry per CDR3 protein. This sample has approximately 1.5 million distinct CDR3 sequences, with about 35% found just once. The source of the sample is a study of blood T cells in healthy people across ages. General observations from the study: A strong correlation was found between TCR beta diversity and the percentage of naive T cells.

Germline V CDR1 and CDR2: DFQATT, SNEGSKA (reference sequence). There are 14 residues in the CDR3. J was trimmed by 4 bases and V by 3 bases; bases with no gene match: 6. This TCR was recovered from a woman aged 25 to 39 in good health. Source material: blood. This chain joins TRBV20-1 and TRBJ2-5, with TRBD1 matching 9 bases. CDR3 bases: TGCAGTGCTAGTAGGACAGGGGCTACAGAGACCCAGTACTTC. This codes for CSASRTGATETQYF.